This TCR beta chain was recovered during a study of graft-versus-host responses after intestinal transplantation. Study details: In this cohort, recipients had multivisceral, liver-intestinal, or isolated intestinal transplants. Every recipient had anti-thymocyte globulin induction and roughly 3 years of tacrolimus plus steroids. Study conclusions and caveats: HvG clone declines early post-transplant were associated with peak circulating GvH levels. There were GvH clones found in recipient marrow, and some of them appeared first in ileum or blood.

On this clone itself: Its specificity is not known.

V dropped 0 bases and J dropped 4 bases, with 12 bases sitting between them. CDR1 and CDR2 from the germline V gene are MNHNS and SASEGT. This CDR3 has 15 amino acids. The protocol was immunoSEQ multiplex PCR, while the TCRdb copy is restricted to in-frame clones and leaves out a portion. Here the sample spans 35,000 to 45,000 clones, approximately 94% being singletons. This receptor was taken from a human donor who was the organ donor for an intestinal transplant. The chain recombines TRBV6-1 with TRBJ2-5; D remains unclear. The material sequenced was unstimulated CD4+ T cells sorted from spleen or lymph node cells, taken before transplant. This chain's CDR3 is CASSEAGMGIETQYF. In DNA, the CDR3 is TGTGCCAGCAGTGAAGCAGGGATGGGAATAGAGACCCAGTACTTC.